The 16 T cell receptor beta chains presented below share a single source sample, sequenced in a study of cytomegalovirus exposure and HLA in healthy donors. Sequenced by immunoSEQ multiplex PCR; TCRdb stores in-frame clones only, minus some. The table records 66,000 or so clones, 95% to 98% of them present only once. The sequencing input was PBMCs. The receptors were sampled from a woman aged 18-29 years in good health and CMV-seropositive.

This clone has just a few counts. J is TRBJ2-7 and V is TRBV7-8; the D is unclear. CDR3 length: 14 residues. Germline values: CDR1 SGHVS, CDR2 FQNEAQ. V was clipped by 4 bases and J by 5 bases, with 15 bases between them. The CDR3, as DNA: TGTGCCAGCAGCTCCTTCAATGCGGTCGACGAGCAGTACTTC. Its protein product is CASSSFNAVDEQYF.

Details on this clone: Within the sample, other DNA sequences also encode this same CDR3. The gene calls are TRBV13 and TRBJ2-5; D gene unclear. V was pared by 0 bases and J by 2 bases, with 4 bases between. This CDR3 is 13 amino acids long. Germline values: CDR1 PRHDT, CDR2 FYEKMQ (reference sequence). The CDR3 protein is CASSLGQQETQYF. The CDR3 coding sequence is TGTGCCAGCAGCTTAGGCCAGCAAGAGACCCAGTACTTC.

The chain couples TRBV5-5 to TRBJ2-5; maybe TRBD2 (7 bases). V dropped 3 bases and J dropped 1 base, with 10 bases sitting between them. Germline loops: CDR1 SGHKS, CDR2 YYEKEE (reference sequence). This CDR3 contains 14 residues. CDR3 coding DNA: TGTGCCAGCAGCTGGGGGGGGCTCCAAGAGACCCAGTACTTC. This sequence encodes CASSWGGLQETQYF.

Only a few counts were recorded for this clone. V and J are TRBV5-4 and TRBJ1-2; TRBD1 matches 9 bases. Germline values: CDR1 SGHNT, CDR2 YYREEE (reference sequence). The ends lost 4 bases at V and 5 bases at J; junction bases unmatched: 6. The length of the CDR3 is 14 residues. The CDR3 bases are TGTGCCAGCAGCCTGGACAGGGGATATTATGGCTACACCTTC. It encodes CASSLDRGYYGYTF.

The chain uses TRBV5-6 and TRBJ1-1; D is unclear. Deletions cut 0 bases from V and 7 bases from J, with 4 bases between. CDR3 length: 11 amino acids. CDR1 and CDR2 (germline): SGHDT, YYEEEE. As DNA, the CDR3 is TGTGCCAGCAGCTTGGGTAGTGAAGCTTTCTTT. It codes for CASSLGSEAFF.

The V call is TRBV6-1, the J call TRBJ2-2; tentatively, D is TRBD1 (5 bases). The germline CDR1 and CDR2 sequences are MNHNS and SASEGT. The CDR3 loop spans 14 amino acids. V was clipped by 5 bases and J by 0 bases, with 7 bases between them. Here the CDR3 DNA reads TGTGCCAGCAGTACAGGTCCGAACACCGGGGAGCTGTTTTTT. Its translation: CASSTGPNTGELFF.

V usage is TRBV19 and J usage is TRBJ2-7, with TRBD1 matching 7 bases. The CDR3 loop spans 13 amino acids. Germline lookup yields CDR1 LNHDA and CDR2 SQIVND (reference sequence). With 4 bases clipped from V and 1 base from J, the junction kept 1 base outside the gene matches. The chain's CDR3 is CASSTQGSYEQYF. In DNA form, the CDR3 reads TGTGCCAGTAGTACACAGGGGTCCTACGAGCAGTACTTC.

This clone was found once. The chain employs TRBV2 and TRBJ2-7; D call uncertain. The V end lost 8 bases, the J end lost 2 bases, and 13 bases lay between the germline ends. The CDR3 runs to 13 residues. The germline V gene encodes CDR1 SNHLY and CDR2 FYNNEI. CDR3 sequence (DNA): TGTGCCAGCGGAGAACTTTTAACCTACGAGCAGTACTTC. It specifies CASGELLTYEQYF.

V usage is TRBV15 and J usage is TRBJ1-1; D remains unclear. There are 17 residues in the CDR3. Germline CDR1 and CDR2: LNHNV and YYDKDF (reference sequence). Trimming took 5 bases from V and 0 from J, leaving 19 bases between them. CDR3: CATSPAGIDYMNTEAFF. Written as DNA, the CDR3 is TGTGCCACCAGCCCAGCTGGTATAGACTATATGAACACTGAAGCTTTCTTT.

The chain couples TRBV28 to TRBJ2-5; tentative D call: TRBD1 (5 bases). The CDR3 consists of 15 residues. The germline CDR1 and CDR2 sequences are MDHEN and SYDVKM. The V end was cut by 6 bases, the J end by 4 bases, with 18 bases between. In DNA, the CDR3 is TGTGCCAGCAGACCCCTATGGAGCAGGGCAGAGACCCAGTACTTC. Its translation is CASRPLWSRAETQYF.

V gene TRBV19 combines with J gene TRBJ2-3, with TRBD2 matching over 13 bases. Germline assignment: CDR1 LNHDA and CDR2 SQIVND (reference sequence). Unmatched junction bases numbered 0, after V lost 5 bases and J lost 4 bases. The CDR3 extends over 14 amino acids. The CDR3 protein is CASSGLAGADTQYF. CDR3 DNA sequence: TGTGCCAGTAGTGGACTAGCGGGAGCAGATACGCAGTATTTT. Complete variable domain (other parts from reference TRBV19 and TRBJ2-3): DGGITQSPKYLFRKEGQNVTLSCEQNLNHDAMYWYRQDPGQGLRLIYYSQIVNDFQKGDIAEGYSVSREKKESFPLTVTSAQKNPTAFYLCASSGLAGADTQYFGPGTRLTVL.

The chain is built from TRBV11-2 and TRBJ2-5; D gene uncertain. In germline, CDR1 is SGHAT, CDR2 FQNNGV. Trimming took off 5 bases at V and 2 bases at J, with 6 bases between the two ends. This CDR3 has 12 residues. The CDR3 reads CASSRRQETQYF. CDR3 nucleotides: TGTGCCAGCAGCCGTCGGCAAGAGACCCAGTACTTC.

The CDR3 spells CASSLKGGHIQYF. The CDR3 coding sequence is TGTGCCAGCAGCTTGAAGGGGGGGCACATTCAGTACTTC. The J gene is TRBJ2-4, the V gene TRBV11-3; maybe TRBD2 (7 bases). CDR3 size: 13 residues. The V gene lost 3 bases and the J gene lost 8 bases, with 11 bases spanning the gap. In germline, CDR1 is SGHNT, CDR2 YENEEA.

V gene TRBV7-9 combines with J gene TRBJ2-7; D might be TRBD2 (6 bases). The V end lost 3 bases, the J end lost 6 bases, and 9 bases lay between the germline ends. The CDR3 is made up of 12 amino acids. The germline CDR1 and CDR2 sequences are SEHNR and FQNEAQ (reference sequence). The CDR3 bases are TGTGCCAGCAGCTTTGGGGAGGCCGAGCAGTACTTC. It is translated as CASSFGEAEQYF.

This sequence joins TRBV28 and TRBJ1-1; 7 bases agree with TRBD1. Germline V gene sequence: CDR1 MDHEN, CDR2 SYDVKM. The CDR3 runs to 14 residues. V was clipped by 4 bases and J by 0 bases; unmatched bases: 2. CDR3 DNA sequence: TGTGCCAGCAGTTCCAGGGGGTTGAACACTGAAGCTTTCTTT. Protein product: CASSSRGLNTEAFF.

This chain connects TRBV2 to TRBJ2-7; D is uncertain. Trimming stripped 4 bases from V and 2 bases from J, with 12 bases between. CDR1 is SNHLY, CDR2 FYNNEI, per germline. This CDR3 is built from 14 residues. In DNA form, the CDR3 reads TGTGCCAGCAGTGGGCGGCCAAGGACCTACGAGCAGTACTTC. Its translation is CASSGRPRTYEQYF.